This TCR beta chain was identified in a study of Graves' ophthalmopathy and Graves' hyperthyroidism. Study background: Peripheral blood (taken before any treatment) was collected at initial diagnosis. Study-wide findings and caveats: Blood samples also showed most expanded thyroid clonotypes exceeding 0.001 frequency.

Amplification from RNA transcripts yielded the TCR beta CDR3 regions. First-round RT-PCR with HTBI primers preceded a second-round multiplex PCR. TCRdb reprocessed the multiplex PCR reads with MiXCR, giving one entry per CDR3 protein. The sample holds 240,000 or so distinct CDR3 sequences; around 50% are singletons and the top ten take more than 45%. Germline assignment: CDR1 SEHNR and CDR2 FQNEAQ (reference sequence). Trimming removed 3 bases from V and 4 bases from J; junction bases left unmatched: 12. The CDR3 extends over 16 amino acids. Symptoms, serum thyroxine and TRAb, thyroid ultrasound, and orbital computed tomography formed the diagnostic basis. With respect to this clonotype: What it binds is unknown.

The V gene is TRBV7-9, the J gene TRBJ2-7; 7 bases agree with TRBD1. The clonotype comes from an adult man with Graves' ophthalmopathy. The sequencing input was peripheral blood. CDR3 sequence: CASSLAEGTDKYEQYF. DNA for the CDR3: TGTGCCAGCAGCTTGGCAGAGGGGACAGACAAGTACGAGCAGTACTTC.